Below, 21 T cell receptor beta chains from the same sample are listed, as sequenced in a study of T-cell memory formation after mild COVID-19. TCRdb used MiXCR to reprocess the 5' RACE reads, holding one entry per CDR3 protein. The profile shows hundreds of thousands of distinct CDR3 sequences, 15% to 20% of them singletons. The sample was PBMCs or a T cell subset sorted from them (not recorded which). The receptors derive from an adult woman who had mild COVID-19 (a few samples of this study predate the infection). Cell type and time point are not known.

This clonotype turned up a few times. This sequence joins TRBV30 and TRBJ1-1; D not certain. Germline CDR1 and CDR2: GTSNPN and SVGIG (reference sequence). The germline V and J ends were trimmed by 1 base and 4 bases, with 10 bases remaining between them. This CDR3 region has 13 residues. The CDR3 DNA sequence: TGTGCCTGGAGTGGAGTTAGGAGCACTGAAGCTTTCTTT. This encodes CAWSGVRSTEAFF.

The V call is TRBV4-1, the J call TRBJ2-1; D might be TRBD2 (6 bases). Trimming shortened V by 3 bases and J by 8 bases, and 23 bases separated the two germline ends. CDR3 length: 17 amino acids. In germline, CDR1 is MGHRA, CDR2 YSYEKL. The CDR3 loop is CASSQGRGRGNVYEQFF. The CDR3, as DNA: TGCGCCAGCAGCCAGGGTCGTGGACGGGGGAACGTTTATGAGCAGTTCTTC.

This clonotype has more than one count but fewer than ten. The chain recombines TRBV3-1 with TRBJ2-3; possibly TRBD2 for D (5 bases). Per germline, CDR1 LGHDT and CDR2 YNNKEL (reference sequence). The CDR3 has 15 amino acids. V lost 1 base and J lost 0, with 8 bases in between. CDR3 sequence: CASSQVRASTDTQYF. CDR3 coding DNA: TGTGCCAGCAGCCAAGTGCGGGCTAGCACAGATACGCAGTATTTT.

This chain links TRBV11-2 with TRBJ2-1; D not certain. The germline V gene encodes CDR1 SGHAT and CDR2 FQNNGV. V gave up 5 bases and J gave up 7 bases, with 12 bases separating them. The CDR3 covers 13 residues. The CDR3 DNA reads TGTGCCAGCAGCCCACAGCCGGCTAATGAGCAGTTCTTC. This encodes CASSPQPANEQFF.

The sample holds one count of this clonotype. The V call is TRBV20-1, the J call TRBJ2-5; D is ambiguous. This CDR3 has 16 amino acids. V was clipped by 0 bases and J by 5 bases, with 19 bases between them. Germline assignment: CDR1 DFQATT and CDR2 SNEGSKA (reference sequence). Here the CDR3 reads CSARDSDSWQMETQYF. CDR3 in DNA: TGCAGTGCTAGAGATTCGGATAGTTGGCAAATGGAGACCCAGTACTTC.

This clonotype was detected only a few times. The chain is built from TRBV5-1 and TRBJ2-7, with D maybe TRBD2 (5 bases). The germline gives CDR1 SGHRS, CDR2 YFSETQ. CDR3 length: 13 residues. V lost 0 bases to trimming and J lost 4 bases, with 8 bases between them. CDR3 DNA: TGCGCCAGCAGCTTGGTGACGGGGTACGAGCAGTACTTC. This translates into CASSLVTGYEQYF.

This clonotype has a handful of counts. The V gene is TRBV29-1, the J gene TRBJ2-3; D gene unclear. The V end was cut by 1 base, the J end by 1 base, with 6 bases between. The V gene's germline CDR1 is SQVTM and CDR2 ANQGSEA. The CDR3 loop spans 13 amino acids. CDR3: CSVEGQGTDTQYF. CDR3 nucleotides: TGCAGCGTTGAAGGGCAGGGCACAGATACGCAGTATTTT.

The rearrangement uses TRBV20-1 and TRBJ1-2, with 7 bases that match TRBD1. CDR1 and CDR2 (germline): DFQATT, SNEGSKA (reference sequence). This CDR3 region has 12 residues. After removal of 3 bases from V and 6 bases from J, the junction contained 4 bases not matched to a gene. The CDR3 protein is CSASRGDDGYTF. In nucleotides, the CDR3 is TGCAGTGCTAGCAGGGGGGACGATGGCTACACCTTC.

The V gene is TRBV30, the J gene TRBJ1-6, with 8 bases matching TRBD1. After removal of 2 bases from V and 9 bases from J, the junction contained 3 bases not matched to a gene. The CDR3 is 13 amino acids. Germline assignment: CDR1 GTSNPN and CDR2 SVGIG (reference sequence). Here the CDR3 DNA reads TGTGCCTGGAGTCCCACAGGGGGTTCACCCCTCCACTTT. Protein product: CAWSPTGGSPLHF.

This clonotype was picked up many times. This chain connects TRBV20-1 to TRBJ2-1; maybe TRBD2 (6 bases). Per the germline V gene, CDR1 is DFQATT and CDR2 is SNEGSKA (reference sequence). The V end was cut by 1 base, the J end by 2 bases, with 9 bases between. This CDR3 contains 14 residues. The CDR3 nucleotides read TGCAGTGCTAGAGGTCTAGCGACCTACAATGAGCAGTTCTTC. This gives the protein CSARGLATYNEQFF.

This clonotype was detected only a few times. V gene TRBV20-1 combines with J gene TRBJ1-2; D not resolved. The V and J ends lost 1 base and 5 bases respectively, with 11 bases between them. The germline gives CDR1 DFQATT, CDR2 SNEGSKA (reference sequence). The CDR3 runs to 13 residues. CDR3 sequence: CSARVAGGYGYTF. Here the CDR3 DNA reads TGCAGTGCTAGAGTGGCGGGTGGGTATGGCTACACCTTC.

This clonotype was detected only a few times. The chain recombines TRBV9 with TRBJ1-2, with D possibly TRBD1 on 5 matching bases. Between the trimmed V and J ends, which lost 3 bases and 5 bases, there was a span of 17 bases. Germline assignment: CDR1 SGDLS and CDR2 YYNGEE. The CDR3 has 15 amino acids. The CDR3 loop is CASSDGRAKWYGYTF. CDR3 in DNA: TGTGCCAGCAGCGACGGCAGGGCTAAGTGGTATGGCTACACCTTC. Full variable domain (outside the CDR3, taken from reference TRBV9 and TRBJ1-2): DSGVTQTPKHLITATGQRVTLRCSPRSGDLSVYWYQQSLDQGLQFLIQYYNGEERAKGNILERFSAQQFPDLHSELNLSSLELGDSALYFCASSDGRAKWYGYTFGSGTRLTVV.

The chain uses TRBV4-1 and TRBJ2-1, with D unresolved. CDR3 length: 12 residues. The V end was cut by 0 bases, the J end by 9 bases, with 6 bases between. Germline assignment: CDR1 MGHRA and CDR2 YSYEKL. The CDR3 region is CASSQDTSEQFF. CDR3 nucleotides: TGCGCCAGCAGCCAAGATACAAGTGAGCAGTTCTTC.

The chain links TRBV3-1 to TRBJ2-1; 9 bases map to TRBD2. V gave up 3 bases and J gave up 9 bases; unmatched junction bases: 12. Germline V lookup: CDR1 LGHDT, CDR2 YNNKEL (reference sequence). CDR3 length equals 16 residues. The CDR3 nucleotides read TGTGCCAGCAGCCAGATAAGCGGGGGGACTTACCGTGAGCAGTTCTTC. Its translation is CASSQISGGTYREQFF.

This clonotype turned up a few times. V is TRBV7-2 and J is TRBJ2-2, with D unresolved. Germline lookup yields CDR1 SGHTA and CDR2 FQGNSA. Trimming took 5 bases from V and 2 from J, leaving 9 bases between them. The CDR3 has 14 amino acids. The CDR3: CASSSYTNTGELFF. The CDR3 coding sequence is TGTGCCAGCAGCAGCTACACAAACACCGGGGAGCTGTTTTTT.

The chain combines TRBV12-3 or TRBV12-4 with TRBJ2-3; TRBD2 matches at 13 bases. CDR3 size: 18 residues. With V trimmed by 5 bases and J by 0 bases, 8 bases remained unmatched. The CDR3 reads CASSPIGLAGASTDTQYF. The CDR3 region has the DNA TGTGCCAGCAGTCCGATAGGACTAGCGGGAGCGAGCACAGATACGCAGTATTTT.

This clonotype has a handful of counts. The chain carries TRBV18 and TRBJ1-2; D is possibly TRBD1 (5 bases). V lost 6 bases and J lost 4, with 18 bases in between. CDR3 length: 15 amino acids. Per the germline V gene, CDR1 is KGHSH and CDR2 is LQKENI. CDR3: CASSQSPGETYGYTF. The CDR3 nucleotides are TGTGCCAGCTCCCAATCCCCGGGGGAAACCTATGGCTACACCTTC.

A few counts support this clonotype. This rearrangement joins TRBV6-2 or TRBV6-3 to TRBJ2-7; D may correspond to TRBD1 or TRBD2 (5 bases each). This CDR3 is 13 amino acids long. The V end lost 2 bases, the J end lost 5 bases, and 10 bases lay between the germline ends. CDR1 is MNHEY and CDR2 is SVGEGT in the germline V gene. Here the CDR3 reads CASSYIEGNEQYF. The CDR3 DNA reads as TGTGCCAGCAGTTACATCGAGGGGAACGAGCAGTACTTC.

The chain recombines TRBV20-1 with TRBJ1-2; D not certain. This CDR3 contains 14 residues. In germline, CDR1 is DFQATT, CDR2 SNEGSKA (reference sequence). Trimming removed 4 bases at V and 1 base at J, with 13 bases between. CDR3 DNA: TGCAGTGCTATTCCCAGGAGAATTAACTATGGCTACACCTTC. Translation gives CSAIPRRINYGYTF.

The rearrangement links TRBV7-3 to TRBJ2-1, with TRBD1 matching 12 bases. Germline V gene lookup returns CDR1 SGHTA and CDR2 FQGTGA. The V and J ends lost 0 bases and 6 bases, in that order; junction bases with no gene match: 3. CDR3 length equals 16 residues. The CDR3 loop is CASSLTRDRGRNEQFF. In nucleotides, the CDR3 is TGTGCCAGCAGCTTAACGAGGGACAGGGGGCGCAATGAGCAGTTCTTC.

This clonotype was observed a handful of times. This chain joins TRBV7-2 and TRBJ2-1; 8 nucleotides match TRBD2. Per germline, CDR1 SGHTA and CDR2 FQGNSA. Trimming cost V 1 base and J 8 bases; bases outside gene matches: 7. The CDR3 has 15 amino acids. CDR3 bases: TGTGCCAGCAGCTTAGGGACTAGCACGGGCGATGAGCAGTTCTTC. Encoded protein: CASSLGTSTGDEQFF.